This T cell receptor (beta chain) was sequenced in a study of identical twins. As for this clonotype: The antigen is undetermined.

Findings and limits, study-wide: Out-of-frame alpha sequences that twins shared showed excess low generation probability. Modeled out-of-frame TCR alpha sharing in monozygotic twins fell below observed levels.

CDR3 size: 12 residues. Per germline, CDR1 SGHTA and CDR2 FQGNSA. V lost 4 bases and J 5 bases, leaving 6 bases between the germline ends. TCRdb processed the 5' RACE reads anew with MiXCR; each CDR3 protein has one entry. Of about 890,000 distinct CDR3 sequences listed, roughly an eighth are singletons. In addition, the sample was reused for a study of yellow fever vaccine responses in identical twins. That work contributes: On the reported evidence, twins' vaccine T cell responses seemed partly convergent and partly personalized.

The sequenced sample was PBMCs. The rearrangement joins TRBV7-2 to TRBJ1-5; no clear D. This TCR derives from a woman between 18 and 29 years old in good health. This CDR3 reads CASSYLYQPQHF. The CDR3 DNA sequence: TGTGCCAGCAGCTACCTTTATCAGCCCCAGCATTTT. The variable domain in full, completed from reference TRBV7-2 and TRBJ1-5, reads GAGVSQSPSNKVTEKGKDVELRCDPISGHTALYWYRQSLGQGLEFLIYFQGNSAPDKSGLPSDRFSAERTGGSVSTLTIQRTQQEDSAVYLCASSYLYQPQHFGDGTRLSIL.